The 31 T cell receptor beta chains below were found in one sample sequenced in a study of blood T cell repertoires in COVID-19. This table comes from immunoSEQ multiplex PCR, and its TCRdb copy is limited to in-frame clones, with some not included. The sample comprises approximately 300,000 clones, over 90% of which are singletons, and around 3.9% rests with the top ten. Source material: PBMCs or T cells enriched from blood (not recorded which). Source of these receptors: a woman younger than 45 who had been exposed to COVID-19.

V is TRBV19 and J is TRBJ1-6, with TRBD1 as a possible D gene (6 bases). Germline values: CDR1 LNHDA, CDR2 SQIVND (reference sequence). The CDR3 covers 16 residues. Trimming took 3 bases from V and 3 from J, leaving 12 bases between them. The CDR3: CASSMRGGGYNSPLHF. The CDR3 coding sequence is TGTGCCAGTAGTATGAGGGGAGGGGGCTATAATTCACCCCTCCACTTT.

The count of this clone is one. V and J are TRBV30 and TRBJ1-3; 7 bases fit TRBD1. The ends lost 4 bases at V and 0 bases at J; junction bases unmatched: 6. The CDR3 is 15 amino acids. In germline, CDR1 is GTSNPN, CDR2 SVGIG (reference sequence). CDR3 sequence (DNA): TGTGCCTGGACCGGACAGGTTTACTCTGGAAACACCATATATTTT. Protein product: CAWTGQVYSGNTIYF.

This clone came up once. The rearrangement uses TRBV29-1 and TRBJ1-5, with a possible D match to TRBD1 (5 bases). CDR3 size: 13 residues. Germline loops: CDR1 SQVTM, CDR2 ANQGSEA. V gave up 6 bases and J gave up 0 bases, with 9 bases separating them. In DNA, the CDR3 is TGCAGCGTCCAGGGATATAGCAATCAGCCCCAGCATTTT. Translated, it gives CSVQGYSNQPQHF.

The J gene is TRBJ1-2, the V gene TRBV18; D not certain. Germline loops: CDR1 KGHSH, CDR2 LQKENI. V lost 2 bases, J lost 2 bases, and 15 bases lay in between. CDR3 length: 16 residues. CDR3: CASSPTTSIVNYGYTF. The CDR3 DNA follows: TGTGCCAGCTCACCAACGACATCGATCGTGAACTATGGCTACACCTTC.

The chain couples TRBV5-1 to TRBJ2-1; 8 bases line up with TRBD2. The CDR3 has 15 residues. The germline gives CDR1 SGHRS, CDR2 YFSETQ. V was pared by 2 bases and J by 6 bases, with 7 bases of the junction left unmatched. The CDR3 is CASSFGAGALNEQFF. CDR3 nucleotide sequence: TGCGCCAGCAGCTTCGGAGCGGGGGCGCTCAATGAGCAGTTCTTC. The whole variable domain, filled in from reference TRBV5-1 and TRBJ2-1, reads KAGVTQTPRYLIKTRGQQVTLSCSPISGHRSVSWYQQTPGQGLQFLFEYFSETQRNKGNFPGRFSGRQFSNSRSEMNVSTLELGDSALYLCASSFGAGALNEQFFGPGTRLTVL.

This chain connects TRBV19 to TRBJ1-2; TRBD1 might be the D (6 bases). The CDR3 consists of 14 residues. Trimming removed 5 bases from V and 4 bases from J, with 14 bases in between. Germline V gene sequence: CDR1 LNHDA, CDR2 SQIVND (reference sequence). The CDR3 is CASSVETGFYGYTF. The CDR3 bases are TGTGCCAGTAGTGTCGAAACAGGGTTCTATGGCTACACCTTC.

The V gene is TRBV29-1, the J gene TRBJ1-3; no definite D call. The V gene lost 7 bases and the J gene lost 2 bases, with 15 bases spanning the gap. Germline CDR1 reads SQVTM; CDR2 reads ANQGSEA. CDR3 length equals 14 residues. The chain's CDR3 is CSARNLGAGNTIYF. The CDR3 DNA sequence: TGCAGCGCCCGTAATCTCGGGGCTGGAAACACCATATATTTT. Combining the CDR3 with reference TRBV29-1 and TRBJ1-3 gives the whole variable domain SAVISQKPSRDICQRGTSLTIQCQVDSQVTMMFWYRQQPGQSLTLIATANQGSEATYESGFVIDKFPISRPNLTFSTLTVSNMSPEDSSIYLCSARNLGAGNTIYFGEGSWLTVV.

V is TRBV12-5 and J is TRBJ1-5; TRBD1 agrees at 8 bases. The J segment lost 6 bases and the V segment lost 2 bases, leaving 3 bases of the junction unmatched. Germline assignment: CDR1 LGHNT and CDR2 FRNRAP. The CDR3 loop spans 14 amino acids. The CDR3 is CASGLSGGGQPQHF. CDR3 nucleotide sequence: TGTGCTAGTGGTTTGTCAGGGGGCGGTCAGCCCCAGCATTTT.

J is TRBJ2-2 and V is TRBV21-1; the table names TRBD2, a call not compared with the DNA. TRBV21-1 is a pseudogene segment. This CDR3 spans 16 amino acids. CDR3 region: CALDVRGSANTGELFF. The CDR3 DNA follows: TGTGCCCTAGACGTAAGAGGTAGCGCGAACACCGGGGAGCTGTTTTTT.

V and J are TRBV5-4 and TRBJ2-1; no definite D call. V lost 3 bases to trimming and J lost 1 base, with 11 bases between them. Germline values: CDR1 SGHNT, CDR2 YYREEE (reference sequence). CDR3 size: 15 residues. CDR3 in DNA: TGTGCCAGCAGCTCAAGCGTCTCGTCCTACAATGAGCAGTTCTTC. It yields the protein CASSSSVSSYNEQFF.

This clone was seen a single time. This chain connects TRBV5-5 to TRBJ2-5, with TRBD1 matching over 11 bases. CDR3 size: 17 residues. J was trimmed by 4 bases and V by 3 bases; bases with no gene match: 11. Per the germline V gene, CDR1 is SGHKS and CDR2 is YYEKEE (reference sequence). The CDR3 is CASSSPRTGGAGETQYF. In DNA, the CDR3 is TGTGCCAGCAGCTCCCCGAGGACAGGGGGCGCGGGAGAGACCCAGTACTTC. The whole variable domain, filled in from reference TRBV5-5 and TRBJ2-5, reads DAGVTQSPTHLIKTRGQQVTLRCSPISGHKSVSWYQQVLGQGPQFIFQYYEKEERGRGNFPDRFSARQFPNYSSELNVNALLLGDSALYLCASSSPRTGGAGETQYFGPGTRLLVL.

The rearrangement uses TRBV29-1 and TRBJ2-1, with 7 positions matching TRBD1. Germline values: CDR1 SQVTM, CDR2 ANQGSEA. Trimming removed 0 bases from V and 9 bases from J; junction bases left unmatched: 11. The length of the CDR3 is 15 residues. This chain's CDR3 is CSVEDPGQAWGEQFF. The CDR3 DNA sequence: TGCAGCGTTGAAGATCCAGGACAGGCCTGGGGTGAGCAGTTCTTC.

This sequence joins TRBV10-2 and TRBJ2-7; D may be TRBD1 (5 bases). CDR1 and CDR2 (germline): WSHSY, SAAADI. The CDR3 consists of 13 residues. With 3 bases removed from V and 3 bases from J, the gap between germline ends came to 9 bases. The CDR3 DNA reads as TGCGCCAGCAGTGATGGGGCCTACTACGAGCAGTACTTC. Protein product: CASSDGAYYEQYF.

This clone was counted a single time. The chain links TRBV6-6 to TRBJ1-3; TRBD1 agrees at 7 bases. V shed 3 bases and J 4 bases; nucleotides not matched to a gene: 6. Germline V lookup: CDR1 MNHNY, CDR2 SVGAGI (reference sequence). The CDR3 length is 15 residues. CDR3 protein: CASSYLTGSGNTIYF. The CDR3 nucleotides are TGTGCCAGCAGTTATCTGACAGGGTCCGGAAACACCATATATTTT.

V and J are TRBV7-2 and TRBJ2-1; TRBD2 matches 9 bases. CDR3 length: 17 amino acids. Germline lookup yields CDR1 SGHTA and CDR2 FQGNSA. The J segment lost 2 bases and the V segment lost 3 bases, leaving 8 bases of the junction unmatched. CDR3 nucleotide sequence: TGTGCCAGCAGCTTCTCCTCGGCGGGGGGGCCCTACAATGAGCAGTTCTTC. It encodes CASSFSSAGGPYNEQFF.

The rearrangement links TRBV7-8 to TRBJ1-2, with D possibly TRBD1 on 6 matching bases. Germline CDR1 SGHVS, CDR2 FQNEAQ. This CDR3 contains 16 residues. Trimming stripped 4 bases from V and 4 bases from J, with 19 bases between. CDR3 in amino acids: CASSSRDIPGRYGYTF. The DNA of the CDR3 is TGTGCCAGCAGCTCCAGGGACATCCCTGGCCGCTATGGCTACACCTTC. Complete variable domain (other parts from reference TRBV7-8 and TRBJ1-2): GAGVSQSPRYKVAKRGQDVALRCDPISGHVSLFWYQQALGQGPEFLTYFQNEAQLDKSGLPSDRFFAERPEGSVSTLKIQRTQQEDSAVYLCASSSRDIPGRYGYTFGSGTRLTVV.

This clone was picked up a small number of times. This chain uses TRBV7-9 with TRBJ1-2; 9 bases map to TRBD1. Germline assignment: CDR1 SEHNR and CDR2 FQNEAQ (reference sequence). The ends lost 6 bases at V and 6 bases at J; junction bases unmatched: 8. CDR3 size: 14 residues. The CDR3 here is CASSRDREQHGYTF. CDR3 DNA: TGTGCCAGCAGTAGGGACAGGGAACAGCATGGCTACACCTTC.

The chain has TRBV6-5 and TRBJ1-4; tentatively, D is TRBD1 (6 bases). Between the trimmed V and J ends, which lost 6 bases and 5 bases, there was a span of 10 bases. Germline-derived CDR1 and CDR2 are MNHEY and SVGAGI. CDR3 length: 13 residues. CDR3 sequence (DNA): TGTGCCAGCAGGATAACAGGGAATGAAAAACTGTTTTTT. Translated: CASRITGNEKLFF.

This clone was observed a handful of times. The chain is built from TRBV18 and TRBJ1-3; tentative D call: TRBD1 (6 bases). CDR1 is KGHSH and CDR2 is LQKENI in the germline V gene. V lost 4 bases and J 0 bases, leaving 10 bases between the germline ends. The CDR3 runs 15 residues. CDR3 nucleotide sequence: TGTGCCAGCTCACGAGACAGGAGCTCTGGAAACACCATATATTTT. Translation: CASSRDRSSGNTIYF.

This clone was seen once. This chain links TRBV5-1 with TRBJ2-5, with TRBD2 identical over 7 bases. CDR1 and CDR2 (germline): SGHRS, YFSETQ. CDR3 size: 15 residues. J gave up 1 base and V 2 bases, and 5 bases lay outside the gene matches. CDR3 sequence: CASSFLTSLQETQYF. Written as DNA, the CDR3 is TGCGCCAGCAGCTTCTTGACTAGCCTCCAAGAGACCCAGTACTTC.

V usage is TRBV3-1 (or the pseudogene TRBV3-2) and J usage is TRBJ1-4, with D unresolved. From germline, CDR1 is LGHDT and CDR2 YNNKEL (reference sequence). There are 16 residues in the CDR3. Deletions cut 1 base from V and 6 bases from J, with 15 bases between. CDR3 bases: TGTGCCAGCAGCCAAGGTATAAGGGAGTGGGATGAAAAACTGTTTTTT. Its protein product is CASSQGIREWDEKLFF.

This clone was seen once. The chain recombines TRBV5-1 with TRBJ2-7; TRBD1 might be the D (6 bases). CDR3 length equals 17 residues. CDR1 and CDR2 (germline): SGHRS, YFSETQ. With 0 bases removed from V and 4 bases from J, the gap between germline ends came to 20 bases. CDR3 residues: CASSLAGIWAGDYEQYF. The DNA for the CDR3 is TGCGCCAGCAGCTTGGCCGGCATTTGGGCAGGGGATTACGAGCAGTACTTC.

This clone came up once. The CDR3 reads CASSKAAGGGSTEAFF. The CDR3, as DNA: TGTGCCAGCAGCAAGGCGGCAGGGGGCGGAAGCACTGAAGCTTTCTTT. The chain is built from TRBV7-9 and TRBJ1-1; 8 positions match TRBD1. From germline, CDR1 is SEHNR and CDR2 FQNEAQ (reference sequence). The CDR3 spans 16 residues. V dropped 5 bases and J dropped 4; count of bases not matched to a gene: 12.

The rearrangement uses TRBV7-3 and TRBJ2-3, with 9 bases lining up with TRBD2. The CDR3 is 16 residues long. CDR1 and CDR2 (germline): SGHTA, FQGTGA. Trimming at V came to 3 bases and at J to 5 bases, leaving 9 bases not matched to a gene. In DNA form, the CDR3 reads TGTGCCAGCAGCTTGAATAGCGGGGGTTGGGGAGATACGCAGTATTTT. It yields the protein CASSLNSGGWGDTQYF.

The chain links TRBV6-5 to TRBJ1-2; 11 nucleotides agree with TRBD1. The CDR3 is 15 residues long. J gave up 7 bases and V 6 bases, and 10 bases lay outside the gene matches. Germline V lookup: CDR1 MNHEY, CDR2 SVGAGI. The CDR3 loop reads CASRRRGQGDSGYTF. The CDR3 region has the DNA TGTGCCAGCAGGCGGAGGGGACAGGGGGATTCTGGCTACACCTTC.

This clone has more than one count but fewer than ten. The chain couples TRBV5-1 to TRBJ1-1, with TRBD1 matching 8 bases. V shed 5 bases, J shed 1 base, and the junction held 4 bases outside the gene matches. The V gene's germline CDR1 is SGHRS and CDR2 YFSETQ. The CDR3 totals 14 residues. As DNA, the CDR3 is TGCGCCAGCAGAAGACAGGGGTGGAACACTGAAGCTTTCTTT. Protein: CASRRQGWNTEAFF. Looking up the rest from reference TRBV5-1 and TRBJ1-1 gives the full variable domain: KAGVTQTPRYLIKTRGQQVTLSCSPISGHRSVSWYQQTPGQGLQFLFEYFSETQRNKGNFPGRFSGRQFSNSRSEMNVSTLELGDSALYLCASRRQGWNTEAFFGQGTRLTVV.

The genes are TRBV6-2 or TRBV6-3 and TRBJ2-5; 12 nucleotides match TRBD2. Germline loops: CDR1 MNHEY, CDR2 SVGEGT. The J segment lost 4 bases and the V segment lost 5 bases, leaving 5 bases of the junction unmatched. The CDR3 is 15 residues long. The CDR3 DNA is TGTGCCAGCAGTGGGTCTAGCGGGGGGGGAGAGACCCAGTACTTC. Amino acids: CASSGSSGGGETQYF.

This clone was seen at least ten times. The CDR3 nucleotides read TGTGCCAGCAGCCCACACGACAGGTTCAATCAGCCCCAGCATTTT. It codes for CASSPHDRFNQPQHF. The chain links TRBV7-2 to TRBJ1-5; weak D call: TRBD1 (6 bases). The CDR3 contains 15 residues. V lost 5 bases, J lost 3 bases, and 14 bases lay in between. From germline, CDR1 is SGHTA and CDR2 FQGNSA.

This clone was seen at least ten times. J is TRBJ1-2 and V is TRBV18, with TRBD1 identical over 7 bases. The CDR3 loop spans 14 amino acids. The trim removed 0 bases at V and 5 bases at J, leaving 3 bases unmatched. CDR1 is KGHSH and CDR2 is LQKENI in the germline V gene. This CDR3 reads CASSPPGGVYGYTF. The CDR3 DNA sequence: TGTGCCAGCTCACCACCAGGGGGCGTTTATGGCTACACCTTC.

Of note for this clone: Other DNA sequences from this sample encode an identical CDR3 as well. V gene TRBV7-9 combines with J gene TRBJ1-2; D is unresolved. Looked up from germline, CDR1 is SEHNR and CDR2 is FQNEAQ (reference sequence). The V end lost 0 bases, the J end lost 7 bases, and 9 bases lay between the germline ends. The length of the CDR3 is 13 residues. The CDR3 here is CASSLAGAGGYTF. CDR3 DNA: TGTGCCAGCAGCTTAGCGGGCGCGGGTGGCTACACCTTC.

CDR3 sequence: CASSPEGASGEETQYF. The CDR3 coding sequence is TGTGCCAGCAGCCCTGAGGGGGCATCAGGCGAAGAGACCCAGTACTTC. The rearrangement joins TRBV7-3 to TRBJ2-5; 7 bases are a match to TRBD1. Germline assignment: CDR1 SGHTA and CDR2 FQGTGA. V was clipped by 5 bases and J by 3 bases; unmatched bases: 12. CDR3 size: 16 residues. Variable domain in full (rest from reference TRBV7-3 and TRBJ2-5): GAGVSQTPSNKVTEKGKYVELRCDPISGHTALYWYRQSLGQGPEFLIYFQGTGAADDSGLPNDRFFAVRPEGSVSTLKIQRTERGDSAVYLCASSPEGASGEETQYFGPGTRLLVL.